The TCR beta chain described here comes from a study of T cell repertoires in ileal Crohn's disease. Overall study context: Median disease duration was roughly 7.9 years; 30% to 35% smoked at surgery.

The CDR3 is made up of 15 amino acids. CDR1 SGDLS and CDR2 YYNGEE come from the germline V gene. J was trimmed by 1 base and V by 3 bases; bases with no gene match: 3. The assay was immunoSEQ multiplex PCR, and TCRdb's table has in-frame clones only and misses some. The sample has fewer than 10,000 clones; around four fifths are singletons. The rearrangement links TRBV9 to TRBJ1-3; TRBD1 matches at 8 bases. The sequencing input was ileal tissue. The clonotype comes from an adult with Crohn's disease. The CDR3 region is CASSARTGSGNTIYF. CDR3 coding DNA: TGTGCCAGCAGCGCCCGGACAGGGTCTGGAAACACCATATATTTT.